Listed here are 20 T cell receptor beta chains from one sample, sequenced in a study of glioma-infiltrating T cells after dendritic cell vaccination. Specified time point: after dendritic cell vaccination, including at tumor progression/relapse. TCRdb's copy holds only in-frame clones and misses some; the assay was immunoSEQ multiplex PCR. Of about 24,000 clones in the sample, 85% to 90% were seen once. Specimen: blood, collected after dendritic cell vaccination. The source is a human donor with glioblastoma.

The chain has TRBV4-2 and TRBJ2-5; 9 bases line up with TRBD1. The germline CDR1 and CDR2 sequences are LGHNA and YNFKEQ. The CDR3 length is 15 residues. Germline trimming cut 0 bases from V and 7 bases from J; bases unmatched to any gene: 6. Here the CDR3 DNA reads TGTGCCAGCAGCCAAGAGGGACAGGGTGTGATGACCCAGTACTTC. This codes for CASSQEGQGVMTQYF.

The CDR3 loop reads CASSELLGGQGFGELFF. DNA of the CDR3: TGTGCCAGCAGTGAACTGCTTGGGGGACAGGGGTTCGGGGAGCTGTTTTTT. This chain uses TRBV6-1 with TRBJ2-2; TRBD1 matches at 10 bases. The CDR3 runs 17 residues. Germline values: CDR1 MNHNS, CDR2 SASEGT. V lost 2 bases, J lost 7 bases, and 10 bases stayed unmatched.

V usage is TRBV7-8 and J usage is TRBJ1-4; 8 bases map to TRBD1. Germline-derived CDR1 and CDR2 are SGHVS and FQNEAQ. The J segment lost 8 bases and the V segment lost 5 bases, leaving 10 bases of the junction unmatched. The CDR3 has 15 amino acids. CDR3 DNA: TGTGCCAGCAGCACCCGGACAGGGTTCGGGGAAAAACTGTTTTTT. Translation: CASSTRTGFGEKLFF. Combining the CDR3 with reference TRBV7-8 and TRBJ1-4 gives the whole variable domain GAGVSQSPRYKVAKRGQDVALRCDPISGHVSLFWYQQALGQGPEFLTYFQNEAQLDKSGLPSDRFFAERPEGSVSTLKIQRTQQEDSAVYLCASSTRTGFGEKLFFGSGTQLSVL.

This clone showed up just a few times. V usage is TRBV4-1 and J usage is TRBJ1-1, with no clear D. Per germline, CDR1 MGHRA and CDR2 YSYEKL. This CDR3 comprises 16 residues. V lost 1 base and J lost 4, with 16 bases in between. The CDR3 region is CASSQGRLIRATEAFF. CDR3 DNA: TGCGCCAGCAGCCAAGGGAGGCTAATAAGGGCCACTGAAGCTTTCTTT.

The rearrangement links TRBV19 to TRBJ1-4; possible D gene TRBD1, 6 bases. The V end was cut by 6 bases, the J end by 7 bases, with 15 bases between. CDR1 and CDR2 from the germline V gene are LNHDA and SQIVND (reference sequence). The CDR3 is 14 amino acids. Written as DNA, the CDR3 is TGTGCCAGTAGAATAACAGGGTTCAGTGAAAAACTGTTTTTT. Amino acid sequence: CASRITGFSEKLFF.

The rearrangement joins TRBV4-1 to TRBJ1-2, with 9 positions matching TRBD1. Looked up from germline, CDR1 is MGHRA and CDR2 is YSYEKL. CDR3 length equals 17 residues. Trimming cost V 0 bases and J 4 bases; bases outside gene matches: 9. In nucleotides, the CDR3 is TGCGCCAGCAGCCAAGATCCCAGACAGGGGGTTATCTATGGCTACACCTTC. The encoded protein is CASSQDPRQGVIYGYTF.

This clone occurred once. CDR3 DNA sequence: TGTGCCAGCAGTAGACAGGGCCCGAATTCACCCCTCCACTTT. Residues: CASSRQGPNSPLHF. The gene calls are TRBV6-1 and TRBJ1-6; 7 bases are a match to TRBD1. J lost 7 bases, V lost 5 bases, and 5 bases had no gene match. Germline V gene sequence: CDR1 MNHNS, CDR2 SASEGT. The CDR3 is made up of 14 amino acids.

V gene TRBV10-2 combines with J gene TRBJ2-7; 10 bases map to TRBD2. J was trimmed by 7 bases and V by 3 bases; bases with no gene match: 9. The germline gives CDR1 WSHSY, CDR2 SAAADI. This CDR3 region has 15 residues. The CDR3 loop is CASSDLAGGSGEQYF. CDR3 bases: TGCGCCAGCAGTGATTTAGCGGGGGGATCCGGGGAGCAGTACTTC.

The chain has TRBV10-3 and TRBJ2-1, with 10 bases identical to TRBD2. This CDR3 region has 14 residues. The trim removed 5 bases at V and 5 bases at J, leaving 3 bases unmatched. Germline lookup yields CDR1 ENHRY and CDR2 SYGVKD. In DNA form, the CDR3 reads TGTGCCATCAGTTACCTAGCGGGGGACAATGAGCAGTTCTTC. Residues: CAISYLAGDNEQFF.

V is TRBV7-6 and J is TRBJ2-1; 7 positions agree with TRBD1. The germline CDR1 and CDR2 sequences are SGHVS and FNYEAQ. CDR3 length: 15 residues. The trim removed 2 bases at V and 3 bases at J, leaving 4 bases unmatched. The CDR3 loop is CASSLPGGFYNEQFF. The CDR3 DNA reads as TGTGCCAGCAGCTTACCAGGGGGTTTCTACAATGAGCAGTTCTTC. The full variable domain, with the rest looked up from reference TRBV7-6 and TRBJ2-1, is GAGVSQSPRYKVTKRGQDVALRCDPISGHVSLYWYRQALGQGPEFLTYFNYEAQQDKSGLPNDRFSAERPEGSISTLTIQRTEQRDSAMYRCASSLPGGFYNEQFFGPGTRLTVL.

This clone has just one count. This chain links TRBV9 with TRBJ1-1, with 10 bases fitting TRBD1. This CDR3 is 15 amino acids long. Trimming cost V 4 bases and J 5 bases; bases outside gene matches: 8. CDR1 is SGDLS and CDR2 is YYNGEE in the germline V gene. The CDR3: CASSILTGGYTEAFF. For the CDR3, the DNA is TGTGCCAGCAGCATCCTGACAGGGGGCTATACTGAAGCTTTCTTT.

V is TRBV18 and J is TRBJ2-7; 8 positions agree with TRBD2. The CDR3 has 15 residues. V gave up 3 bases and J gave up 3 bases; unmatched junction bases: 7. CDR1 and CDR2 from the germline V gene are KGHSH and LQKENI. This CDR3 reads CASSPKAGGFYEQYF. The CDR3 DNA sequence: TGTGCCAGCTCACCCAAGGCGGGGGGCTTCTACGAGCAGTACTTC.

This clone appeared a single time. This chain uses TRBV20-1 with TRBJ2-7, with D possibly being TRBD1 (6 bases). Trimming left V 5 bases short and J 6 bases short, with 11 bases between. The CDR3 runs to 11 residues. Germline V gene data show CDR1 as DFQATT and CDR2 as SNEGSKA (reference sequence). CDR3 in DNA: TGCAGTGCTTCACAGGGTGGCGAGCAGTACTTC. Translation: CSASQGGEQYF.

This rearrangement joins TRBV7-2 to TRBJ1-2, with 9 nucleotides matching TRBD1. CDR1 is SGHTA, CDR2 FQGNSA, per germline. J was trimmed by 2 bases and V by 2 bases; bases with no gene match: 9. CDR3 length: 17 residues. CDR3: CASSLRGGGTGNYGYTF. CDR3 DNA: TGTGCCAGCAGCTTAAGAGGGGGGGGGACAGGGAACTATGGCTACACCTTC.

CDR3 nucleotides: TGTGCCAGCAGCTTTGGGACAGGGTCTGGAAACACCATATATTTT. This codes for CASSFGTGSGNTIYF. V gene TRBV7-2 combines with J gene TRBJ1-3; 9 bases are a match to TRBD1. The CDR3 is 15 residues long. From germline, CDR1 is SGHTA and CDR2 FQGNSA. The V and J ends lost 3 bases and 1 base, in that order; junction bases with no gene match: 1.

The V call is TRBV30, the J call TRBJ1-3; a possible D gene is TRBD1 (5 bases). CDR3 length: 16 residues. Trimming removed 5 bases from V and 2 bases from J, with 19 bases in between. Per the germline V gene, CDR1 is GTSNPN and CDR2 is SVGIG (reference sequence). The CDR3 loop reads CAWLRGGDSPGNTIYF. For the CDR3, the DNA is TGTGCCTGGCTCCGGGGGGGGGACTCCCCTGGAAACACCATATATTTT.

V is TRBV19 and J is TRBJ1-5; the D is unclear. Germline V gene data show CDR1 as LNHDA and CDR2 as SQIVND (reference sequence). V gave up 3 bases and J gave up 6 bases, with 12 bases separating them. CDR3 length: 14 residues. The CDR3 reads CASSIARYGQPQHF. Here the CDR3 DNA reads TGTGCCAGTAGTATCGCCCGGTACGGTCAGCCCCAGCATTTT.

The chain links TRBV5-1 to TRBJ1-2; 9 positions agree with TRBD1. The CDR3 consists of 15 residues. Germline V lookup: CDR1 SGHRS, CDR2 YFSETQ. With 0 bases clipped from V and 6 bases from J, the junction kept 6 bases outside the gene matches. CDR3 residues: CASSLAGQGIDGYTF. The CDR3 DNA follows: TGCGCCAGCAGCTTGGCGGGACAGGGCATCGATGGCTACACCTTC.

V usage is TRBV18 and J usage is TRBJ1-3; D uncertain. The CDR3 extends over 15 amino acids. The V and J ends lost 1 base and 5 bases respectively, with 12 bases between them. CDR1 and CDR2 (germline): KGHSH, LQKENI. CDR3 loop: CASSPREFARNTIYF. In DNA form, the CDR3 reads TGTGCCAGCTCACCACGGGAGTTCGCCAGAAACACCATATATTTT.

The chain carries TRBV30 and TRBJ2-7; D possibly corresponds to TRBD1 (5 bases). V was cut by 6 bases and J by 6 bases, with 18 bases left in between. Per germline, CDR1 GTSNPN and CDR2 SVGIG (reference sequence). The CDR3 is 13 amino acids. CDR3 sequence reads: CACPRSQGLEQYF. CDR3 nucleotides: TGTGCCTGCCCTCGGTCCCAGGGCCTCGAGCAGTACTTC.